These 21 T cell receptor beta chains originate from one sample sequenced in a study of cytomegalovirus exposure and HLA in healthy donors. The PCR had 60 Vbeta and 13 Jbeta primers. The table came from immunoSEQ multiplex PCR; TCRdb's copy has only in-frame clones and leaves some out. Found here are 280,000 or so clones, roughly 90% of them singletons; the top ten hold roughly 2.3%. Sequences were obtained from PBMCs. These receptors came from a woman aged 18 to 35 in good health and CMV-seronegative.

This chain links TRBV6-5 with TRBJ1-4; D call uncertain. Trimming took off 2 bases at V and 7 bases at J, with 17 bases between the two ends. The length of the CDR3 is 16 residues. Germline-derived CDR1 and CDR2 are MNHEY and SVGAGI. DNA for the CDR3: TGTGCCAGCAGTTACGTCACCCCTAATTCGGGTGAAAAACTGTTTTTT. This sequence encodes CASSYVTPNSGEKLFF.

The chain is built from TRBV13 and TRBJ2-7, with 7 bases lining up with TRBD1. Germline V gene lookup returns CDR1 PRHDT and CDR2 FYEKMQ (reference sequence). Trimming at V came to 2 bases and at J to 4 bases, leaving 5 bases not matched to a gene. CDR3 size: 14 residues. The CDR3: CASSLRGGAYEQYF. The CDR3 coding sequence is TGTGCCAGCAGCTTAAGAGGGGGCGCGTACGAGCAGTACTTC.

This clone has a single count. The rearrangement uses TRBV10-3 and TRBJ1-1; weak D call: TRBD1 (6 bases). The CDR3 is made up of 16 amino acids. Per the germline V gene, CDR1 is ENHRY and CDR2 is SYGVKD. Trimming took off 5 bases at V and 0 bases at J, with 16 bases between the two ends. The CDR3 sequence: CAISSTGSNMNTEAFF. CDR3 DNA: TGTGCCATCAGTTCTACAGGGTCTAACATGAACACTGAAGCTTTCTTT.

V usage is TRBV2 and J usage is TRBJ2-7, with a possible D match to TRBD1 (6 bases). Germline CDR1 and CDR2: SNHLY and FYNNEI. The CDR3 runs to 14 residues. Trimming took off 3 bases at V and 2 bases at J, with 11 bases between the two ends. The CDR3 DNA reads TGTGCCAGCAGTGATGGGACATCTCCCTACGAGCAGTACTTC. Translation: CASSDGTSPYEQYF. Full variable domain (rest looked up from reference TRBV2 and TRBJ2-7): EPEVTQTPSHQVTQMGQEVILRCVPISNHLYFYWYRQILGQKVEFLVSFYNNEISEKSEIFDDQFSVERPDGSNFTLKIRSTKLEDSAMYFCASSDGTSPYEQYFGPGTRLTVT.

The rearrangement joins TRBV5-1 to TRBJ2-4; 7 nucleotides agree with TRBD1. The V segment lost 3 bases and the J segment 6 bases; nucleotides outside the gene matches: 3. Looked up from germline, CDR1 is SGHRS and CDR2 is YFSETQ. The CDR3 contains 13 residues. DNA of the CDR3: TGCGCCAGCAGCTCCCCAGGGGGAAACATTCAGTACTTC. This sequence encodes CASSSPGGNIQYF. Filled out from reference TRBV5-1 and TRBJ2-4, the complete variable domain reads KAGVTQTPRYLIKTRGQQVTLSCSPISGHRSVSWYQQTPGQGLQFLFEYFSETQRNKGNFPGRFSGRQFSNSRSEMNVSTLELGDSALYLCASSSPGGNIQYFGAGTRLSVL.

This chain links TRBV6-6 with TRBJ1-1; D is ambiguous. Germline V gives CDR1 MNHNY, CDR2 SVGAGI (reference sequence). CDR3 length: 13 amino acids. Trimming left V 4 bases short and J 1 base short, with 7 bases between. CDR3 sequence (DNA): TGTGCCAGCAGTTTATACAGGAACACTGAAGCTTTCTTT. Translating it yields CASSLYRNTEAFF.

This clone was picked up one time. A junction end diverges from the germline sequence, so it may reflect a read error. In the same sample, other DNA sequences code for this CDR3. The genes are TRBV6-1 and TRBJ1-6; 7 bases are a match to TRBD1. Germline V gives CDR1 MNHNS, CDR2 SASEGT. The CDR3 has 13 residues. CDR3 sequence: CAFPDRYNSPLHF. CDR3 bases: TGTGCCTTTCCGGACAGGTATAATTCTCCCCTCCACTTT.

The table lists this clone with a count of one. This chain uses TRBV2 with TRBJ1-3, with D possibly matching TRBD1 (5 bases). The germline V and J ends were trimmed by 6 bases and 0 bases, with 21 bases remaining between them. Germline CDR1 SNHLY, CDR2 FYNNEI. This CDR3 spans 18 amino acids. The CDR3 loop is CASSRLPRGQSSGNTIYF. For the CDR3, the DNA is TGTGCCAGCAGCCGCCTACCTAGGGGCCAGAGCTCTGGAAACACCATATATTTT.

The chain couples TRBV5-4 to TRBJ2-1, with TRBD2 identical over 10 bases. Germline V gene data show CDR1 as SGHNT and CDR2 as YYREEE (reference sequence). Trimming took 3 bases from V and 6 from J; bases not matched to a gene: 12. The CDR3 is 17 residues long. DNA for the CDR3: TGTGCCAGCAGCTCCGCGAAGCGGGGGGGCGTGAGCAATGAGCAGTTCTTC. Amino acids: CASSSAKRGGVSNEQFF.

For the CDR3, the DNA is TGCGCCAGCAGCTCATGGGACAGATCCTACGAGCAGTACTTC. It yields the protein CASSSWDRSYEQYF. The chain combines TRBV5-1 with TRBJ2-7; 7 bases map to TRBD1. The CDR3 has 14 residues. The V segment lost 3 bases and the J segment 1 base; nucleotides outside the gene matches: 4. Germline V lookup: CDR1 SGHRS, CDR2 YFSETQ.

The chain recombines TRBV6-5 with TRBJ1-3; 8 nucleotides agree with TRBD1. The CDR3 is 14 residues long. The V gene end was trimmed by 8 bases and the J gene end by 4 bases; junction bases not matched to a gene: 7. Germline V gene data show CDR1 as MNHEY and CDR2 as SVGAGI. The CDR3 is CASALQGGGNTIYF. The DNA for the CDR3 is TGTGCCAGCGCATTACAGGGGGGCGGAAACACCATATATTTT.

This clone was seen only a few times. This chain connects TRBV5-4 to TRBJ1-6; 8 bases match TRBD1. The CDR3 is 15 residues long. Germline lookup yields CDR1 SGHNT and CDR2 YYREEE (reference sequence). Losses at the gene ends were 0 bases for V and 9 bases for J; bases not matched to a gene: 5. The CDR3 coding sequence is TGTGCCAGCAGCTTGGGGACAGGGATCGGTTCACCCCTCCACTTT. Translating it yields CASSLGTGIGSPLHF.

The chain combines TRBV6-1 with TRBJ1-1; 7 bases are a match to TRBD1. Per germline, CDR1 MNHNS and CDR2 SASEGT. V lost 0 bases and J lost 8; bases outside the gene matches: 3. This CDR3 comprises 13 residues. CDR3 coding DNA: TGTGCCAGCAGTGAAGCCGCACAGGGGGAAGCTTTCTTT. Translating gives CASSEAAQGEAFF.

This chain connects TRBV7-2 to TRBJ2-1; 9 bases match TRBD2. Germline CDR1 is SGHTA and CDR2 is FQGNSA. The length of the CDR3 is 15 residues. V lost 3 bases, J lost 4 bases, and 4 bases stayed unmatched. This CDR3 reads CASSFRGGGYNEQFF. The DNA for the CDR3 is TGTGCCAGCAGCTTCCGCGGGGGGGGATACAATGAGCAGTTCTTC.

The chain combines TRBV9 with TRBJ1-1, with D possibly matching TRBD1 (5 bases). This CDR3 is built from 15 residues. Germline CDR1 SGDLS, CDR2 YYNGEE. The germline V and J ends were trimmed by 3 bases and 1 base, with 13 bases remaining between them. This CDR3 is CASSAQDTSNTEAFF. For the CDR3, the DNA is TGTGCCAGCAGCGCGCAGGACACCTCGAACACTGAAGCTTTCTTT.

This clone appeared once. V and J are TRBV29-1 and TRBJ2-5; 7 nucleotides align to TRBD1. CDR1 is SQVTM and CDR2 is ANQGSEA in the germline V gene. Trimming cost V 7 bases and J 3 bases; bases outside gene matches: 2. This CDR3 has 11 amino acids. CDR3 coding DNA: TGCAGCGCGGGACAGAAAGAGACCCAGTACTTC. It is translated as CSAGQKETQYF.

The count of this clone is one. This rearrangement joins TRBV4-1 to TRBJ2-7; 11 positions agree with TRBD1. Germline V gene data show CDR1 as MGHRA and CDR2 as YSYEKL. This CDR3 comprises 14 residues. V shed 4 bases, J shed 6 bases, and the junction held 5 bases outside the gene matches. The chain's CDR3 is CASSPGGTGGEQYF. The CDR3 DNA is TGCGCCAGCAGCCCCGGGGGGACAGGGGGCGAGCAGTACTTC.

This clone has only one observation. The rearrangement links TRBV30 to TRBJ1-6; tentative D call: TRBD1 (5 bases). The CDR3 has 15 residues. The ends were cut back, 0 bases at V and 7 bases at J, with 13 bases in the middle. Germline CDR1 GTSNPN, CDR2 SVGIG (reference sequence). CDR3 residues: CAWSVTEAGNSPLHF. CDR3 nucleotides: TGTGCCTGGAGTGTAACTGAGGCAGGGAATTCACCCCTCCACTTT.

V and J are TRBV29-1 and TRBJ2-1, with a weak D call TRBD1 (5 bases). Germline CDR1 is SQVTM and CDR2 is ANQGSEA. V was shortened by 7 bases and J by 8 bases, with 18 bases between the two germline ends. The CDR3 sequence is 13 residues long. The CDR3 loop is CSARAGKVDEQFF. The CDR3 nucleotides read TGCAGCGCCCGGGCAGGGAAAGTCGATGAGCAGTTCTTC.

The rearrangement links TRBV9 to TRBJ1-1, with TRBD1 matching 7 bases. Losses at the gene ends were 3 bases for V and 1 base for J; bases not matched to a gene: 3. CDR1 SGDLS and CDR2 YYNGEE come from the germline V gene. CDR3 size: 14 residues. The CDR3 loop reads CASSGGQQNTEAFF. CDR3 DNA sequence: TGTGCCAGCAGCGGGGGACAGCAGAACACTGAAGCTTTCTTT.

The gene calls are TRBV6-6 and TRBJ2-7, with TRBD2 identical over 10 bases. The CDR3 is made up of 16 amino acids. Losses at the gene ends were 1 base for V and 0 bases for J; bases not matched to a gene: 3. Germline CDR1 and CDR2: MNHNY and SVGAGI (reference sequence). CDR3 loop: CASSYLLAGNSYEQYF. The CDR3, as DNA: TGTGCCAGCAGTTACTTACTAGCGGGGAACTCCTACGAGCAGTACTTC.